This entry features one T cell receptor beta chain sequence. Its antigen specificity is not known. No base qualities exist here, and no much larger clone lies one base off it. According to the germline V gene, CDR1 reads SGHTA and CDR2 reads FQGTGA. The cysteine opens and the phenylalanine closes a CDR3 of 17 amino acids. Only the CDR3 DNA is retained, 51 bases long and in frame from the first base. V lost 0 bases and J lost 4 bases, and the count of bases not matched to a germline gene is 7. These data originate in a study of cytomegalovirus exposure and HLA in healthy donors (dated by TCRdb to 2015 to 2018). Some background on the complete study: According to a later analysis, the roughly 130 validation repertoires were produced on the same platform as the 700 or so repertoires of the first cohort. Along with the roughly 670-subject first cohort, a separate validation cohort of roughly 110 different subjects was used. To predict cytomegalovirus infection status, the study brought together high-throughput TCR immunosequencing, statistical association of individual TCRs with disease status, and machine learning. The study aimed to test whether signatures of past pathogen exposure could be identified by cataloging public T cell receptors.

On the study overall, not on this receptor specifically: While some public TCRs were present in many individuals, most TCR sequences turned up only very rarely across donors. Subsequent analysis determined that TCRs grouped into clusters in the first cohort also showed a tendency toward co-occurrence across the roughly 110 validation repertoires, and about 93% of cluster scores exceeded 0. The authors suggested that the approach could potentially be extended to other disease states and immunological phenotypes. Cytomegalovirus status was reported to be diagnosed by the classifier with high specificity and sensitivity in both the original and validation cohorts. All 130 or so repertoires were used to score co-occurrence in the validation cohort in a later analysis, because that analysis had no HLA typing for the cohort. Three of the identified cytomegalovirus-associated TCR beta chains were confirmed in vitro to be specific for cytomegalovirus antigens. In the study, roughly 160 TCR beta chains were listed as associated with cytomegalovirus.

The donors were included in the validation cohort of 90 to 150 subjects, a group kept apart from the roughly 670-subject first cohort. The library was built by means of the immunoSEQ multiplex PCR assay. The source study handled its data this way. To diagnose cytomegalovirus status from the catalog of TCR beta chain sequences, a statistical classification framework was built. The table comes from immuneACCESS by way of TCRdb, which keeps in-frame sequences with V and J called. Part of the clones is missing from these tables; in studies checked, under half for an unresolved V gene and the rest for unknown reasons. The DNA was the basis for D and trimming; V, J and clone size are from that table. For this sample there are about 360,000 clones; 70% to 90% appear just once. Clones ranked in the top ten supply about 0.8% of the sample.

Sequenced input: PBMCs. The TCR comes from a woman in her late teens or twenties in good health and CMV-seronegative. This chain joins TRBV7-3 to TRBJ2-1; 9 middle bases align to TRBD2. The bases read TGTGCCAGCAGCTTAACGAGGGCGGGAGGGAGGTACAATGAGCAGTTCTTC. This encodes CASSLTRAGGRYNEQFF.